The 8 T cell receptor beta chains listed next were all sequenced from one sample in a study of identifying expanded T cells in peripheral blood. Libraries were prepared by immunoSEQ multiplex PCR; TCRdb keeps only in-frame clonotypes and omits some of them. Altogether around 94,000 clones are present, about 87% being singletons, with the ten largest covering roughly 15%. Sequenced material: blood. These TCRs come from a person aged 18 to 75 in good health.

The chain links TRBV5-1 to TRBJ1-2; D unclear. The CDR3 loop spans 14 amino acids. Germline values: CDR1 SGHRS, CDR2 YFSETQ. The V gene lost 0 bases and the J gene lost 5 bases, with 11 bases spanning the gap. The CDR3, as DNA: TGCGCCAGCAGCTTGGACAGAGGCTCATATGGCTACACCTTC. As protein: CASSLDRGSYGYTF.

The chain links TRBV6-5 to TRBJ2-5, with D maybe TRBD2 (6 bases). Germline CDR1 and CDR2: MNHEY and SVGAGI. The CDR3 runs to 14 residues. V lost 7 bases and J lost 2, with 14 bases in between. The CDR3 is CASTRSGLQETQYF. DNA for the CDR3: TGTGCCAGCACCAGGAGCGGGCTGCAAGAGACCCAGTACTTC.

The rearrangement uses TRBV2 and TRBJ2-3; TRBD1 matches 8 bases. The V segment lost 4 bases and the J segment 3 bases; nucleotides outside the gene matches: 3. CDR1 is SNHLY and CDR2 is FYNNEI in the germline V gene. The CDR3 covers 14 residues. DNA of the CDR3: TGTGCCAGCAGTGGCAGACAGGGGACAGATACGCAGTATTTT. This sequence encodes CASSGRQGTDTQYF.

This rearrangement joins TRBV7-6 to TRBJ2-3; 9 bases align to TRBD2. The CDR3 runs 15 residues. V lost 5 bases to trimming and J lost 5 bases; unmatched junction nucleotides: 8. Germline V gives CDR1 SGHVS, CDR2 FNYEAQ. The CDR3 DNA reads TGTGCCAGCAGCGGGTATAGCGGGGGACAAGATACGCAGTATTTT. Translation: CASSGYSGGQDTQYF.

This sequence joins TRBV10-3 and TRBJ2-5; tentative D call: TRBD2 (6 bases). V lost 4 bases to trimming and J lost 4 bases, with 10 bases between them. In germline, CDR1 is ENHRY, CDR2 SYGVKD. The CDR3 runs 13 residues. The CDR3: CAISVTRSETQYF. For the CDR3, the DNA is TGTGCCATCAGTGTGACTAGGTCAGAGACCCAGTACTTC.

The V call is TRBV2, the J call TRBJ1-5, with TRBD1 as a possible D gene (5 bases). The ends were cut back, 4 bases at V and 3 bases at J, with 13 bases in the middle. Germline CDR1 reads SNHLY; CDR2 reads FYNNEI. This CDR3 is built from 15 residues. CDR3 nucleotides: TGTGCCAGCAGTGGTATGGGGGTGGCCAATCAGCCCCAGCATTTT. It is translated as CASSGMGVANQPQHF.

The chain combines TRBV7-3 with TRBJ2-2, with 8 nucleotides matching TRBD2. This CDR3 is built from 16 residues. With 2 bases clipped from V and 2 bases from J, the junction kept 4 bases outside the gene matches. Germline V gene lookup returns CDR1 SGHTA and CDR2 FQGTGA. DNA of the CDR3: TGTGCCAGCAGCTTAGGACTAGCCATAAACACCGGGGAGCTGTTTTTT. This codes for CASSLGLAINTGELFF.

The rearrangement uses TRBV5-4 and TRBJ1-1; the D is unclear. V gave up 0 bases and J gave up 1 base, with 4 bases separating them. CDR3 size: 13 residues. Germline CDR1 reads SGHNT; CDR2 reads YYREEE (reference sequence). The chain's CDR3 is CASSLAGNTEAFF. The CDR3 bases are TGTGCCAGCAGCTTGGCCGGGAACACTGAAGCTTTCTTT. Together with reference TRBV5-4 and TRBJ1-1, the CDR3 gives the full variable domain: ETGVTQSPTHLIKTRGQQVTLRCSSQSGHNTVSWYQQALGQGPQFIFQYYREEENGRGNFPPRFSGLQFPNYSSELNVNALELDDSALYLCASSLAGNTEAFFGQGTRLTVV.